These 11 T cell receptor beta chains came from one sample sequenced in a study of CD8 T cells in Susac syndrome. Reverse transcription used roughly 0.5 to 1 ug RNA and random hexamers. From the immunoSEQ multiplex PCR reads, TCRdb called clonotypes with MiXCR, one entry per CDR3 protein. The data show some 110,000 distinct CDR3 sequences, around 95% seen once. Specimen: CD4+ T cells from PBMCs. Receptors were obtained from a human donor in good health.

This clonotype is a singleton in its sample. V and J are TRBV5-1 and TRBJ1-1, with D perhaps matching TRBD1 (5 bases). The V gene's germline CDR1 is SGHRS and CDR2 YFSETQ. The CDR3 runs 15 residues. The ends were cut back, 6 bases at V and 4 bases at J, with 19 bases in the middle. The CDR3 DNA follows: TGCGCCAGCACCAGCCATGGAGGGACCCCCACTGAAGCTTTCTTT. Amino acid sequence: CASTSHGGTPTEAFF.

The CDR3 spells CASSQDGAAEAFF. The CDR3 DNA sequence: TGCGCCAGCAGCCAAGATGGGGCAGCTGAAGCTTTCTTT. This chain uses TRBV4-1 with TRBJ1-1, with a possible D match to TRBD1 (5 bases). V shed 0 bases and J shed 6 bases, with 8 bases lying between them. The CDR3 spans 13 residues. The germline V gene has CDR1 MGHRA and CDR2 YSYEKL.

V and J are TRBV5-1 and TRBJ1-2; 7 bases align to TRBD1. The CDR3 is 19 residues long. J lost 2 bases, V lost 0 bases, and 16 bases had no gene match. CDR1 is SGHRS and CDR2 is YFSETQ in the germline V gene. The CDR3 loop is CASSLVDGQDPGGNYGYTF. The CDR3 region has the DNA TGCGCCAGCAGCTTGGTGGATGGACAGGATCCAGGAGGAAACTATGGCTACACCTTC.

The CDR3: CSARDEGLSGNTIYF. The DNA for the CDR3 is TGCAGTGCTAGAGATGAGGGACTCTCTGGAAACACCATATATTTT. The genes are TRBV20-1 and TRBJ1-3; possible D gene TRBD1, 5 bases. The CDR3 is 15 residues long. V lost 0 bases and J lost 0, with 9 bases in between. CDR1 and CDR2 (germline): DFQATT, SNEGSKA (reference sequence).

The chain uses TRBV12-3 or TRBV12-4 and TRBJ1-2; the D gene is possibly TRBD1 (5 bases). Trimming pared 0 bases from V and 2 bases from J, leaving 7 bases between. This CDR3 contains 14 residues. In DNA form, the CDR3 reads TGTGCCAGCAGTTTAGCGGGGCTGAACTATGGCTACACCTTC. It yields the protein CASSLAGLNYGYTF.

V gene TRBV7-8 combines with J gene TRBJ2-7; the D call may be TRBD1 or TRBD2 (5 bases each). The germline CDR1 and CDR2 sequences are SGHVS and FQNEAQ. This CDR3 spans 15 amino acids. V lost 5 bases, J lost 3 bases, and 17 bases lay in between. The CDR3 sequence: CASSLSRGRGYEQYF. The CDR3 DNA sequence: TGTGCCAGCAGCCTCTCCCGGGGAAGGGGCTACGAGCAGTACTTC.

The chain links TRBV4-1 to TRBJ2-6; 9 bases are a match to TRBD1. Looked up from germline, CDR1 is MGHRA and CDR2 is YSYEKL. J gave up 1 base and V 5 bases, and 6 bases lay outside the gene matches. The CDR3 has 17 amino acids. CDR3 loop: CASSGRDRVSGANVLTF. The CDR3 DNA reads TGCGCCAGCAGCGGCCGGGACAGGGTGTCTGGGGCCAACGTCCTGACTTTC.

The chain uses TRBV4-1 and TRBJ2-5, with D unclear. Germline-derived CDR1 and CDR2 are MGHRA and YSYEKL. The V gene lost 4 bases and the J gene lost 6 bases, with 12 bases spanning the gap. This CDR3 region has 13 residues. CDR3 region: CASSPGAIKTQYF. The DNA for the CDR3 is TGCGCCAGCAGCCCCGGTGCGATTAAGACCCAGTACTTC.

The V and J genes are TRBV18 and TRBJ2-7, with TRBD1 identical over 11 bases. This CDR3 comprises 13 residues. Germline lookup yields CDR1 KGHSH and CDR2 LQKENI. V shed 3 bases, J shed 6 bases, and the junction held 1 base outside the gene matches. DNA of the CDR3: TGTGCCAGCTCACCGGGGACAGGGGGCGAGCAGTACTTC. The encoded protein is CASSPGTGGEQYF.

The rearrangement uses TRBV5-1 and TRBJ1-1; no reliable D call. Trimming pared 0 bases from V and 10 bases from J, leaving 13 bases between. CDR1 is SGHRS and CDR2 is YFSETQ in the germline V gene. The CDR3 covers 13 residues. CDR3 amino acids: CASSLGTGKGAFF. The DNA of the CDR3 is TGCGCCAGCAGCTTGGGTACGGGAAAGGGAGCTTTCTTT.

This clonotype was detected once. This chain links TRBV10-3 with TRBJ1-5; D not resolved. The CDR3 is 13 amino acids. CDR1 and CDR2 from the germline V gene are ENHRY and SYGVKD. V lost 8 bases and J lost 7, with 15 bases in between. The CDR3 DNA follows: TGTGCCATCGCACGGGCTCTAGGGCAGCCCCAGCATTTT. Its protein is CAIARALGQPQHF.